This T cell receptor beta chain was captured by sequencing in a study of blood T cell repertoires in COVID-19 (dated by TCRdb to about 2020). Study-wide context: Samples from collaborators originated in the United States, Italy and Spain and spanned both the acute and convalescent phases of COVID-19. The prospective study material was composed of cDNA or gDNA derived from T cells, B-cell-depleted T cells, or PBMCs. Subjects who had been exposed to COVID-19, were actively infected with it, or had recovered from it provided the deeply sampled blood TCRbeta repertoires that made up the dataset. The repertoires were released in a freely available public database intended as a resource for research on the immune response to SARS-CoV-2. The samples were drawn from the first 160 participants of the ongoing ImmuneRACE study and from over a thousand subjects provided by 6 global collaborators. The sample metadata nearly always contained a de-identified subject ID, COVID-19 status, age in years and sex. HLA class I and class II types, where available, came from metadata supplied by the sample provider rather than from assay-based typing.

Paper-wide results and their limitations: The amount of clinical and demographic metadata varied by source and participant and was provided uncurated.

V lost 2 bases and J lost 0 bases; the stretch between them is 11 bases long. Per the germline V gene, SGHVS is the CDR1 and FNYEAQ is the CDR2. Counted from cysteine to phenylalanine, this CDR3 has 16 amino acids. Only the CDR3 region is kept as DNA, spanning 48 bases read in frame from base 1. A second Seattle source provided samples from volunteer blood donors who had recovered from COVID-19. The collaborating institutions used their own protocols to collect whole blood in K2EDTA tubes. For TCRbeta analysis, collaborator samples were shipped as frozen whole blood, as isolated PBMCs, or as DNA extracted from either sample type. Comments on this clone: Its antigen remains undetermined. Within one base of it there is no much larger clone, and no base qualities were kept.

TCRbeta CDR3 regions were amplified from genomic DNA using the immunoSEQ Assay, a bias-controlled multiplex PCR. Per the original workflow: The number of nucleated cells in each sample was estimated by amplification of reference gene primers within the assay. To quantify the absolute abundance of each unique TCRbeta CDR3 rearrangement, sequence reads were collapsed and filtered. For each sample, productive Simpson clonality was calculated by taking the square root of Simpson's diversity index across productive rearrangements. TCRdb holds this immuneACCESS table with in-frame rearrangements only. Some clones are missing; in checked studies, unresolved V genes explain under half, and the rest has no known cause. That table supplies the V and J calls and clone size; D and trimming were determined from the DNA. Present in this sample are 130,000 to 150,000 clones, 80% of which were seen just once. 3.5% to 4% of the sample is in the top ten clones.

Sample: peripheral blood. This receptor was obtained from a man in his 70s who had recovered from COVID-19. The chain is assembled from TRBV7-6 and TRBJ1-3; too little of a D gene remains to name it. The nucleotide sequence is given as TGTGCCAGCAGCTTACAGGTTCTGGGCTCTGGAAACACCATATATTTT. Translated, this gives CASSLQVLGSGNTIYF.